These 25 T cell receptor beta chains share one sample of origin, sequenced in a study of T cell responses to AZD1222 COVID-19 vaccine. Here immunoSEQ multiplex PCR was the method, and the copy in TCRdb shows in-frame clones only, minus some. The table shows some 120,000 clones, with roughly 84% occurring only once. This sample comprised peripheral blood, obtained on day 0 of AZD1222 vaccination. These TCRs come from an adult in good health.

CDR3 sequence: CASSDSDRARLAGFQETQYF. CDR3 DNA sequence: TGTGCCAGCAGTGACTCGGACAGGGCCAGGCTAGCGGGCTTCCAAGAGACCCAGTACTTC. The rearrangement uses TRBV6-4 and TRBJ2-5; TRBD1 or TRBD2 may be the D gene (8 bases each). The CDR3 extends over 20 amino acids. V was trimmed by 0 bases and J by 1 base, leaving 24 bases between them. CDR1 is MRHNA, CDR2 SNTAGT, per germline.

The rearrangement uses TRBV18 and TRBJ2-2; 7 bases are a match to TRBD1. Germline V CDR1 and CDR2: KGHSH, LQKENI. With 3 bases clipped from V and 4 bases from J, the junction kept 2 bases outside the gene matches. CDR3 length: 14 residues. In DNA, the CDR3 is TGTGCCAGCTCACCGGGACAGACCACCGGGGAGCTGTTTTTT. This codes for CASSPGQTTGELFF. The whole variable domain, remainder taken from reference TRBV18 and TRBJ2-2, is NAGVMQNPRHLVRRRGQEARLRCSPMKGHSHVYWYRQLPEEGLKFMVYLQKENIIDESGMPKERFSAEFPKEGPSILRIQQVVRGDSAAYFCASSPGQTTGELFFGEGSRLTVL.

V usage is TRBV6-2 or TRBV6-3 and J usage is TRBJ2-7; D unclear. The length of the CDR3 is 14 residues. Germline values: CDR1 MNHEY, CDR2 SVGEGT. Trimming took 0 bases from V and 1 from J, leaving 7 bases between them. CDR3 nucleotides: TGTGCCAGCAGTTACTCCCCGGAGTCCTACGAGCAGTACTTC. The encoded protein is CASSYSPESYEQYF.

V and J are TRBV23-1 and TRBJ2-3; perhaps TRBD2 as D (6 bases). TRBV23-1 qualifies as an ORF whose function is uncertain. CDR3 size: 18 residues. The V and J ends lost 4 bases and 4 bases respectively, with 24 bases between them. This CDR3 reads CASSPKGPSGVRPDTQYF. The CDR3 nucleotides are TGCGCCAGCAGTCCCAAAGGACCCTCGGGGGTGCGCCCAGATACGCAGTATTTT.

This chain links TRBV6-5 with TRBJ1-6, with TRBD1 matching 8 bases. In germline, CDR1 is MNHEY, CDR2 SVGAGI. This CDR3 spans 14 amino acids. V lost 5 bases to trimming and J lost 7 bases; unmatched junction nucleotides: 4. DNA for the CDR3: TGTGCCAGCAGTACCGACAGGGGAAATTCACCCCTCCACTTT. It encodes CASSTDRGNSPLHF.

The chain has TRBV12-3 or TRBV12-4 and TRBJ2-5; unclear D gene. Between the trimmed V and J ends, which lost 2 bases and 5 bases, there was a span of 6 bases. This CDR3 comprises 12 residues. The CDR3 DNA reads as TGTGCCAGCAGTTTAAGCTGGGAGACCCAGTACTTC. Residues: CASSLSWETQYF.

The rearrangement joins TRBV2 to TRBJ1-2; no clear D gene. V lost 2 bases, J lost 4 bases, and 11 bases lay in between. The CDR3 sequence is 14 residues long. CDR1 is SNHLY and CDR2 is FYNNEI in the germline V gene. CDR3 nucleotides: TGTGCCAGCAGTGAAAGGAGTGCTAGCTATGGCTACACCTTC. Translation: CASSERSASYGYTF.

The J gene is TRBJ2-7, the V gene TRBV18, with 10 positions matching TRBD1. The germline gives CDR1 KGHSH, CDR2 LQKENI. This CDR3 spans 14 amino acids. After removal of 0 bases from V and 6 bases from J, the junction contained 2 bases not matched to a gene. CDR3 coding DNA: TGTGCCAGCTCACCACCGACAGGGGGCTCCGAGCAGTACTTC. Encoded protein: CASSPPTGGSEQYF.

The chain carries TRBV28 and TRBJ2-1; the D is unclear. Germline-derived CDR1 and CDR2 are MDHEN and SYDVKM. The CDR3 totals 12 residues. V lost 7 bases, J lost 3 bases, and 7 bases lay in between. Here the CDR3 DNA reads TGTGCCAGCAAAAGAGTCTACAATGAGCAGTTCTTC. Translating gives CASKRVYNEQFF.

This rearrangement joins TRBV5-1 to TRBJ2-5, with 11 nucleotides matching TRBD2. This CDR3 has 15 residues. With 2 bases clipped from V and 5 bases from J, the junction kept 5 bases outside the gene matches. The germline CDR1 and CDR2 sequences are SGHRS and YFSETQ. CDR3 loop: CASSLLAGEGETQYF. DNA for the CDR3: TGCGCCAGCAGCTTACTAGCGGGGGAGGGTGAGACCCAGTACTTC.

The gene calls are TRBV10-3 and TRBJ1-5; unclear D gene. Trimming pared 11 bases from V and 0 bases from J, leaving 14 bases between. In germline, CDR1 is ENHRY, CDR2 SYGVKD. The CDR3 covers 14 residues. The CDR3 spells CAADSGDSNQPQHF. In DNA, the CDR3 is TGTGCCGCAGACTCGGGCGATAGCAATCAGCCCCAGCATTTT.

This chain uses TRBV27 with TRBJ2-7; D may correspond to TRBD1 or TRBD2 (5 bases each). Germline lookup yields CDR1 MNHEY and CDR2 SMNVEV (reference sequence). The ends were cut back, 11 bases at V and 1 base at J, with 15 bases in the middle. This CDR3 region has 13 residues. The CDR3 reads CASSSWGSYEQYF. DNA for the CDR3: TGTGCCTCCAGCAGTTGGGGGTCCTACGAGCAGTACTTC.

The chain couples TRBV6-6 to TRBJ1-5; D gene uncertain. The germline CDR1 and CDR2 sequences are MNHNY and SVGAGI (reference sequence). The CDR3 is made up of 13 amino acids. With 7 bases removed from V and 4 bases from J, the gap between germline ends came to 11 bases. Written as DNA, the CDR3 is TGTGCCAGCAAACCTTTTACGAATCAGCCCCAGCATTTT. Amino acid sequence: CASKPFTNQPQHF.

The chain links TRBV30 to TRBJ2-1, with TRBD2 identical over 7 bases. Germline loops: CDR1 GTSNPN, CDR2 SVGIG (reference sequence). With V trimmed by 3 bases and J by 3 bases, 5 bases remained unmatched. This CDR3 region has 14 residues. The CDR3 here is CAWRTGGGYNEQFF. In DNA, the CDR3 is TGTGCCTGGAGAACTGGCGGGGGCTACAATGAGCAGTTCTTC.

The chain carries TRBV11-3 and TRBJ2-3; 8 positions match TRBD2. This CDR3 has 16 residues. The V segment lost 2 bases and the J segment 7 bases; nucleotides outside the gene matches: 11. The germline V gene encodes CDR1 SGHNT and CDR2 YENEEA. CDR3 bases: TGTGCCAGCAGCTTAAGCGGGAGTAATATTGGTAATACGCAGTATTTT. This sequence encodes CASSLSGSNIGNTQYF. Using reference TRBV11-3 and TRBJ2-3 for the parts outside the CDR3, the full variable domain is EAGVVQSPRYKIIEKKQPVAFWCNPISGHNTLYWYLQNLGQGPELLIRYENEEAVDDSQLPKDRFSAERLKGVDSTLKIQPAELGDSAVYLCASSLSGSNIGNTQYFGPGTRLTVL.

This clone has just a few counts. V usage is TRBV3-1 (or the pseudogene TRBV3-2) and J usage is TRBJ2-7; D possibly corresponds to TRBD2 (5 bases). The germline V gene has CDR1 LGHDT and CDR2 YNNKEL (reference sequence). This CDR3 spans 15 amino acids. The germline V and J ends were trimmed by 1 base and 4 bases, with 14 bases remaining between them. The CDR3 DNA is TGTGCCAGCAGCCAAGGAGTGGAGGCGGTGTACGAGCAGTACTTC. Encoded protein: CASSQGVEAVYEQYF.

This chain uses TRBV7-9 with TRBJ2-7; 10 bases align to TRBD2. This CDR3 is built from 14 residues. Germline assignment: CDR1 SEHNR and CDR2 FQNEAQ (reference sequence). J gave up 6 bases and V 5 bases, and 7 bases lay outside the gene matches. The DNA of the CDR3 is TGTGCCAGCAGCCAAAGCGGGAGGGCCTCCGAGCAGTACTTC. Translated, it gives CASSQSGRASEQYF.

The genes are TRBV13 and TRBJ2-5; D gene uncertain. Germline V gives CDR1 PRHDT, CDR2 FYEKMQ (reference sequence). Trimming pared 5 bases from V and 5 bases from J, leaving 15 bases between. CDR3 length equals 14 residues. The CDR3 sequence is CASSTNPVGETQYF. In DNA, the CDR3 is TGTGCCAGCAGCACCAACCCAGTGGGGGAGACCCAGTACTTC.

The rearrangement uses TRBV19 and TRBJ1-2; 10 bases are shared with TRBD1. V shed 10 bases and J 7 bases; nucleotides not matched to a gene: 12. Germline values: CDR1 LNHDA, CDR2 SQIVND (reference sequence). The CDR3 loop spans 14 amino acids. The CDR3 DNA sequence: TGTGCCACCGAGACCGGGACAGGGGTTAGTGGCTACACCTTC. It encodes CATETGTGVSGYTF.

This chain links TRBV7-9 with TRBJ2-1; TRBD2 matches at 9 bases. The CDR3 covers 15 residues. The trim removed 5 bases at V and 6 bases at J, leaving 8 bases unmatched. Germline V lookup: CDR1 SEHNR, CDR2 FQNEAQ (reference sequence). The CDR3 DNA sequence: TGTGCCAGCAGCCGGGGGAGCGGGAGGTCCAATGAGCAGTTCTTC. Translated, it gives CASSRGSGRSNEQFF.

This chain joins TRBV19 and TRBJ2-5; TRBD1 might be the D (5 bases). Germline lookup yields CDR1 LNHDA and CDR2 SQIVND (reference sequence). The CDR3 extends over 15 amino acids. V was pared by 6 bases and J by 4 bases, with 18 bases between. CDR3 region: CASSGLGAGRETQYF. The CDR3 nucleotides are TGTGCCAGTAGCGGTCTTGGGGCTGGTAGAGAGACCCAGTACTTC.

The chain combines TRBV5-1 with TRBJ2-7, with TRBD1 matching 7 bases. The CDR3 is 14 residues long. Germline CDR1 SGHRS, CDR2 YFSETQ. Trimming at V came to 4 bases and at J to 1 base, leaving 5 bases not matched to a gene. CDR3 residues: CASSLGDRSYEQYF. CDR3 sequence (DNA): TGCGCCAGCAGCCTAGGGGACAGATCCTACGAGCAGTACTTC.

This clone is a singleton in its sample. V and J are TRBV7-9 and TRBJ2-1, with D hard to call. The CDR3 has 14 residues. V was pared by 5 bases and J by 8 bases, with 16 bases between. Germline V lookup: CDR1 SEHNR, CDR2 FQNEAQ (reference sequence). CDR3 sequence: CASSATSSLDEQFF. In DNA, the CDR3 is TGTGCCAGCAGCGCCACTTCGAGTTTGGATGAGCAGTTCTTC.

The chain combines TRBV7-9 with TRBJ1-4; D gene uncertain. The V gene lost 8 bases and the J gene lost 0 bases, with 19 bases spanning the gap. The length of the CDR3 is 17 residues. Germline CDR1 and CDR2: SEHNR and FQNEAQ (reference sequence). The CDR3 loop reads CASRPPIRAATNEKLFF. DNA of the CDR3: TGTGCCAGCCGCCCCCCGATACGGGCGGCAACTAATGAAAAACTGTTTTTT.

The gene calls are TRBV27 and TRBJ2-1; 9 bases are a match to TRBD1. J gave up 2 bases and V 5 bases, and 10 bases lay outside the gene matches. The CDR3 is 17 amino acids. Germline V gene lookup returns CDR1 MNHEY and CDR2 SMNVEV (reference sequence). This CDR3 reads CASSPPWDRAPYNEQFF. The CDR3 coding sequence is TGTGCCAGCAGTCCCCCTTGGGACAGGGCCCCCTACAATGAGCAGTTCTTC.